Listed below are T cell receptor beta chains from one sample, sequenced in a study of cytomegalovirus exposure and HLA in healthy donors. Only in-frame clones appear in the TCRdb table, and some are missing; sequencing was by immunoSEQ multiplex PCR. The profile shows 130,000 or so clones, roughly three quarters of them singletons. The source material was PBMCs. These receptors were collected from a man aged 25 to 45 in good health and CMV-seronegative. CDR3s include the opening cysteine and the closing phenylalanine or tryptophan. The D gene is left open where the match is weak. Clone size, where shown, is once, few, many, or a class for clones that have expanded.

TRBJ2-7 | . | . | TRBV7-6 | CASSLQTGNHEQYF | TGTGCCAGCAGCTTACAGACGGGTAACCACGAGCAGTACTTC
TRBJ2-3 | TRBD2 | few | TRBV9 | CASSVVFSGGAPDTQYF | TGTGCCAGCAGCGTAGTGTTCAGCGGGGGGGCGCCGGATACGCAGTATTTT
TRBJ1-5 | . | few | TRBV15 | CATSREQGGQPQHF | TGTGCCACCAGCAGAGAGCAGGGAGGCCAGCCCCAGCATTTT
TRBJ2-5 | . | few | TRBV7-2 | CASSLEGGPWETQYF | TGTGCCAGCAGCTTAGAGGGGGGGCCTTGGGAGACCCAGTACTTC
TRBJ2-2 | . | . | TRBV7-9 | CASSLGPSVSGELFF | TGTGCCAGCAGCTTAGGTCCGTCGGTCTCCGGGGAGCTGTTTTTT
TRBJ2-7 | TRBD1 | few | TRBV28 | CATGDRVYEQYF | TGTGCCACCGGGGACAGGGTTTACGAGCAGTACTTC
TRBJ2-6 | . | . | TRBV7-8 | CASSLNSGSGANVLTF | TGTGCCAGCAGCTTAAACTCGGGCTCTGGGGCCAACGTCCTGACTTTC
TRBJ1-6 | TRBD1 | few | TRBV13 | CASSLNRGNSPLHF | TGTGCCAGCAGCTTAAACAGGGGCAATTCACCCCTCCACTTT
TRBJ1-2 | TRBD1 | few | TRBV7-2 | CASGRTGANYGYTF | TGTGCCAGCGGCCGGACAGGAGCTAACTATGGCTACACCTTC
TRBJ1-5 | . | few | TRBV2 | CASRTDSNQPQHF | TGTGCCAGCAGAACAGATAGCAATCAGCCCCAGCATTTT
TRBJ2-1 | . | . | TRBV7-2 | CASSSIGQMYNEQFF | TGTGCCAGCAGCTCCATTGGACAGATGTACAATGAGCAGTTCTTC
TRBJ1-1 | . | . | TRBV28 | CASSLSKGINTEAFF | TGTGCCAGCAGTTTAAGTAAGGGGATCAACACTGAAGCTTTCTTT
TRBJ2-7 | . | . | TRBV28 | CASSLGLRQTYEQYF | TGTGCCAGCAGTTTGGGGCTCAGGCAAACCTACGAGCAGTACTTC
TRBJ1-4 | TRBD1 | . | TRBV7-2 | CASSSEPGQGVKKLFF | TGTGCCAGCAGCTCGGAACCGGGACAGGGAGTAAAAAAACTGTTTTTT
TRBJ2-5 | TRBD1 | . | TRBV6-5 | CASSYQQGYETQYF | TGTGCCAGCAGTTATCAACAGGGGTACGAGACCCAGTACTTC
TRBJ2-1 | TRBD2 | . | TRBV6-5 | CASRLAGSSYNEQFF | TGTGCCAGCAGATTAGCGGGTAGCTCCTACAATGAGCAGTTCTTC
TRBJ1-2 | . | . | TRBV11-2 | CASSLGTNYGYTF | TGTGCCAGCAGCTTAGGGACAAACTATGGCTACACCTTC
TRBJ1-1 | . | . | TRBV30 | CAWSAYPEAFF | TGTGCCTGGAGTGCCTACCCTGAAGCTTTCTTT
TRBJ2-3 | TRBD2 | once | TRBV28 | CASSLYSGTSGGPTDTQYF | TGTGCCAGCAGTTTATACTCGGGGACTAGCGGGGGGCCCACAGATACGCAGTATTTT
TRBJ1-2 | TRBD1 | . | TRBV4-2 | CASSQEAVGWTGYGYTF | TGTGCCAGCAGCCAAGAAGCAGTAGGGTGGACAGGCTATGGCTACACCTTC